The rows below give T cell receptor beta chains drawn from one sample of a study of early T cells in non-severe SARS-CoV-2 infection. TCRdb passed the 5' RACE reads through MiXCR, listing each CDR3 protein once. The sample holds roughly 100,000 distinct CDR3 sequences, 14% seen once. Sequencing used whole blood. These receptors all stem from an adult who was a healthcare worker with PCR-confirmed SARS-CoV-2 infection or an uninfected control (not recorded which). Both conserved end residues are part of each CDR3.

v_gene: TRBV6-5; CDR3aa: CASTPTGIPGELFF
v_gene: TRBV28; CDR3aa: CASSLSGTGIYEQYF
v_gene: TRBV28; CDR3aa: CASSLSDRANTGELFF
v_gene: TRBV6-5; CDR3aa: CASSYTLQIGNSPLHF
v_gene: TRBV12-3/TRBV12-4; CDR3aa: CASSLHSSGANVLTF
v_gene: TRBV3-1; CDR3aa: CASSQDGWGDQPQHF
v_gene: TRBV2; CDR3aa: CASRWTLRMGQPQHF
v_gene: TRBV10-2; CDR3aa: CASSEISGGANTGELFF
v_gene: TRBV29-1; CDR3aa: CSVGGRSEAFF
v_gene: TRBV4-1; CDR3aa: CASSQDSSPEAFF
v_gene: TRBV2; CDR3aa: CASSLWVREPQHF